This T cell receptor beta chain was identified during a study of blood T cell repertoires in COVID-19. Background on the study: Acute and convalescent COVID-19 specimens originated in the United States, Italy and Spain. T cells, B-cell-depleted T cells, or PBMCs supplied cDNA or gDNA.

Using immunoSEQ multiplex PCR, the repertoire was profiled, and TCRdb retains in-frame clones only, with some absent. Among approximately 190,000 clones listed, about 81% were seen once. Germline V gene lookup returns CDR1 SGHRS and CDR2 YFSETQ. Trimming took 3 bases from V and 4 from J; bases not matched to a gene: 6. The CDR3 contains 15 residues. This receptor was taken from a man aged 30 to 39 with active or convalescent COVID-19. The V call is TRBV5-1, the J call TRBJ2-5; 10 bases fit TRBD1. The specimen sequenced was peripheral blood. CDR3 loop: CASSSTGGSGETQYF. The CDR3, as DNA: TGCGCCAGCAGCTCGACAGGGGGCTCTGGAGAGACCCAGTACTTC.